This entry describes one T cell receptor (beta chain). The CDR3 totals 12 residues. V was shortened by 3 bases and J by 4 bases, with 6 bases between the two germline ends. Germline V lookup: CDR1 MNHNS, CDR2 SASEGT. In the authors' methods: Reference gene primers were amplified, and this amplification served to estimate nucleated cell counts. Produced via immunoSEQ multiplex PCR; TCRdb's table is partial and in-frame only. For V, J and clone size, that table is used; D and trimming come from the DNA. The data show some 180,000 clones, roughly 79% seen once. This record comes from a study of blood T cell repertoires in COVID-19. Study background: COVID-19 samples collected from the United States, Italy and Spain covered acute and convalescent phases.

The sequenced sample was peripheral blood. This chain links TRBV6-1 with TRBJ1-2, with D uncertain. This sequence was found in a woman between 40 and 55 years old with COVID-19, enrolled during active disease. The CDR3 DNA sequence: TGTGCCAGCAGTGACGCAGTCTATGGCTACACCTTC. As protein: CASSDAVYGYTF.